This entry is about one TCR beta chain. The antigen it binds to is not known. One base away there is no much larger clone; base qualities are not given. Each collaborating institution followed its own protocols to collect whole blood in K2EDTA tubes. For TCRbeta analysis, collaborators shipped samples in one of three forms: frozen whole blood, isolated PBMCs, or DNA extracted from either of those sample types. This sample is drawn from a study of blood T cell repertoires in COVID-19 (dated by TCRdb to the early 2020s). Describing the broader study: The collaborator samples originated in the United States, Italy and Spain and spanned the acute and convalescent phases of COVID-19. Samples were obtained from the ongoing ImmuneRACE study (first 160 participants) and from 1,254 subjects provided by 6 global collaborators. Sample metadata almost always included a de-identified subject ID, COVID-19 status, age in years and sex. The material from the prospective study consisted of cDNA or gDNA derived from T cells, B-cell-depleted T cells, or PBMCs. HLA class I and class II types, where available, came from metadata supplied by the sample provider rather than from assay-based typing. A freely available public database, intended as a resource for researchers studying the immune response to SARS-CoV-2, is where the repertoires were released. Deeply sampled blood TCRbeta repertoires from subjects exposed to, actively infected with, or recovered from COVID-19 were included in the dataset. Broader findings and caveats from the paper: Clinical and demographic metadata were provided uncurated, with the amount varying by source and participant.

V and J lose 0 bases and 2 bases, and a span of 14 bases separates them. Counted from cysteine to phenylalanine, this CDR3 has 16 amino acids. The kept DNA is CDR3 alone, 48 bases in frame from the first base. CDR1 is given as SGHDN and CDR2 as FVKESK, both from the germline V gene. The immunoSEQ Assay, a bias-controlled multiplex PCR, was used to amplify TCRbeta CDR3 regions from genomic DNA. On the authors' methods: The number of nucleated cells in each sample was estimated from the amplification of reference gene primers within the assay. Sequence reads were collapsed and filtered to measure the absolute abundance of every unique TCRbeta CDR3 rearrangement. For each sample, productive Simpson clonality was calculated as the square root of Simpson's diversity index over productive rearrangements. TCRdb stores this immuneACCESS table with in-frame sequences only. Part of the clones is absent; in the studies checked, under half of the shortfall reflects unresolved V genes, and no reason is known for the rest. V and J calls and clone size come straight from that table; D and trimming were deduced from the DNA. The sample records tens of thousands of clones, around nine tenths of which are singletons. Around 10% of the sample goes to the ten largest clones.

This clonotype was obtained from a woman older than 75 with acute or convalescent COVID-19. The chain was built from TRBV14 and TRBJ2-7, with a tentative D gene TRBD1 over 6 matching bases. Sequenced input: peripheral blood. The CDR3 protein: CASSQERGQGTYEQYF. The DNA reads TGTGCCAGCAGCCAAGAAAGGGGTCAGGGGACCTACGAGCAGTACTTC. With the rest looked up from the reference TRBV14 and TRBJ2-7 genes rather than sequenced, the full variable domain is EAGVTQFPSHSVIEKGQTVTLRCDPISGHDNLYWYRRVMGKEIKFLLHFVKESKQDESGMPNNRFLAERTGGTYSTLKVQPAELEDSGVYFCASSQERGQGTYEQYFGPGTRLTVT.